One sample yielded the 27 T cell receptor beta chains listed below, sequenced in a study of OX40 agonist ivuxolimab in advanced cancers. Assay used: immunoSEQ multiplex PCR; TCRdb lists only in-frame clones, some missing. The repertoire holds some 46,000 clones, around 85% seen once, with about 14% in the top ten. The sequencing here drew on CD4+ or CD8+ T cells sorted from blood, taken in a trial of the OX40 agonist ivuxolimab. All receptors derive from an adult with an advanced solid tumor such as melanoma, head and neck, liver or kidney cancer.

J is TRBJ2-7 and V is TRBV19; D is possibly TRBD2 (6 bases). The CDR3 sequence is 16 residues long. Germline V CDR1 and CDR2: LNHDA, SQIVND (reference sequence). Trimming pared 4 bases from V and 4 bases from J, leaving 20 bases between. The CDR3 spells CASSTHKSGLRYEQYF. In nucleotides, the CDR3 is TGTGCCAGTAGTACCCACAAAAGCGGGCTCCGTTACGAGCAGTACTTC. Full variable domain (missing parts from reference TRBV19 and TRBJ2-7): DGGITQSPKYLFRKEGQNVTLSCEQNLNHDAMYWYRQDPGQGLRLIYYSQIVNDFQKGDIAEGYSVSREKKESFPLTVTSAQKNPTAFYLCASSTHKSGLRYEQYFGPGTRLTVT.

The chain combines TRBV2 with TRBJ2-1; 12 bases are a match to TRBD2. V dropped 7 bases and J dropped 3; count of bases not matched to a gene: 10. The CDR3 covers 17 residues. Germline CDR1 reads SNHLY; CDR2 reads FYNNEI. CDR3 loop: CASIFRLAGAIYNEQFF. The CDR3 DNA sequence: TGTGCCAGCATTTTTCGACTAGCGGGAGCGATCTACAATGAGCAGTTCTTC.

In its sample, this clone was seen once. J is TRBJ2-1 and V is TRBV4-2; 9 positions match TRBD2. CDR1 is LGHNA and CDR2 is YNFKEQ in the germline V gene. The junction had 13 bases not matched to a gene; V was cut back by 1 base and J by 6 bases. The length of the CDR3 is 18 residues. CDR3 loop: CASSQVAGVTRVGNEQFF. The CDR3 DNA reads TGTGCCAGCAGCCAAGTAGCGGGAGTAACCCGAGTTGGCAATGAGCAGTTCTTC.

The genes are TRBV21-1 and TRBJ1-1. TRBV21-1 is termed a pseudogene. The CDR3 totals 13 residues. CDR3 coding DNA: TGTGCCAGCCCTACTCAAACGGACACTGAAGCTTTCTTT. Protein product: CASPTQTDTEAFF.

CDR3 DNA sequence: TGCGCCAGCAGCTTGATAGGCCCCTTTAATTATGGCTACACCTTC. Protein sequence: CASSLIGPFNYGYTF. J is TRBJ1-2 and V is TRBV5-1; D is ambiguous. Trimming shortened V by 1 base and J by 5 bases, and 15 bases separated the two germline ends. Germline V CDR1 and CDR2: SGHRS, YFSETQ. The length of the CDR3 is 15 residues. Full variable domain (rest looked up from reference TRBV5-1 and TRBJ1-2): KAGVTQTPRYLIKTRGQQVTLSCSPISGHRSVSWYQQTPGQGLQFLFEYFSETQRNKGNFPGRFSGRQFSNSRSEMNVSTLELGDSALYLCASSLIGPFNYGYTFGSGTRLTVV.

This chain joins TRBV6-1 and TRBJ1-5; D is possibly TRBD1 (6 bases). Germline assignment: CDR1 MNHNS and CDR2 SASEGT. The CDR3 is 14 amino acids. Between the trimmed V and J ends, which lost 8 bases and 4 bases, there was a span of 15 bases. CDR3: CASSPGAENQPQHF. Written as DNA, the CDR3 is TGTGCCAGCTCACCGGGGGCGGAAAATCAGCCCCAGCATTTT.

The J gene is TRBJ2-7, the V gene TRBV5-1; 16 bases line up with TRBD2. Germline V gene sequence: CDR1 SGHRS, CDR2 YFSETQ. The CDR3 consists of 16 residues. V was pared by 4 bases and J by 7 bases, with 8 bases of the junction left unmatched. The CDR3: CASSPGTSGRAREQYF. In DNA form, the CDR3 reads TGCGCCAGCAGCCCCGGGACTAGCGGGAGGGCGCGTGAGCAGTACTTC. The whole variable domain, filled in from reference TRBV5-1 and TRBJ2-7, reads KAGVTQTPRYLIKTRGQQVTLSCSPISGHRSVSWYQQTPGQGLQFLFEYFSETQRNKGNFPGRFSGRQFSNSRSEMNVSTLELGDSALYLCASSPGTSGRAREQYFGPGTRLTVT.

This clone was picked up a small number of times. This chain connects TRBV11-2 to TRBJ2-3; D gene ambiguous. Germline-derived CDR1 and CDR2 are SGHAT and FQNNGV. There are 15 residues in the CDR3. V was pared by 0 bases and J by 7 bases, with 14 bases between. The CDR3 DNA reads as TGTGCCAGCAGCTTAGAAGGCGGTGGGGTAAATACGCAGTATTTT. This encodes CASSLEGGGVNTQYF.

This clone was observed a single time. The DNA of the CDR3 is TGTGCCAGCAGTGTTAGCCGGGTATACTATGGCTACACCTTC. Residues: CASSVSRVYYGYTF. This chain links TRBV2 with TRBJ1-2, with D unresolved. From germline, CDR1 is SNHLY and CDR2 FYNNEI. CDR3 length: 14 residues. The V end was cut by 4 bases, the J end by 3 bases, with 12 bases between.

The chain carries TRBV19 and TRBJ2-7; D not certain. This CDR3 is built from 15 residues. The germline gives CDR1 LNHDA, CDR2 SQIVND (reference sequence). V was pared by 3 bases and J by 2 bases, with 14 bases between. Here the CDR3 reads CASSIYQGSAYEQYF. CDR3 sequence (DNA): TGTGCCAGTAGTATTTATCAAGGGTCGGCCTACGAGCAGTACTTC.

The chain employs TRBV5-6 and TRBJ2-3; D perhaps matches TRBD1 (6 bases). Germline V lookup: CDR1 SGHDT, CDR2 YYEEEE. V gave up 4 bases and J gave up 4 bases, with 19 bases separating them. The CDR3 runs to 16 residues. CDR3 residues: CASSRPTGLGSDTQYF. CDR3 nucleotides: TGTGCCAGCAGCAGACCCACAGGGTTGGGATCAGATACGCAGTATTTT.

The CDR3 DNA reads as TGTGCCACAGACGAAGGGGTCCAGCCCCAGCATTTT. Its translation: CATDEGVQPQHF. The chain links TRBV10-3 to TRBJ1-5, with D possibly matching TRBD1 (5 bases). Germline loops: CDR1 ENHRY, CDR2 SYGVKD. V gave up 10 bases and J gave up 7 bases, with 14 bases separating them. This CDR3 has 12 amino acids.

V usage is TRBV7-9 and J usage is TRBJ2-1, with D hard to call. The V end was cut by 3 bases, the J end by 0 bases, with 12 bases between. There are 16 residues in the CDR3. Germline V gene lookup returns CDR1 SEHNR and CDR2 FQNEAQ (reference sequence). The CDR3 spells CASSLALISSYNEQFF. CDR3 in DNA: TGTGCCAGCAGCTTGGCGCTTATAAGCTCCTACAATGAGCAGTTCTTC.

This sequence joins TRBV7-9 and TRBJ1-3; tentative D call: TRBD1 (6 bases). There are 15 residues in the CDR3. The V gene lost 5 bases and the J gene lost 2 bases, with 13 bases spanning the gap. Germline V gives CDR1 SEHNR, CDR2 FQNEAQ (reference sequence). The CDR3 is CASSQRGSAGNTIYF. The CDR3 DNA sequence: TGTGCCAGCAGCCAAAGGGGGTCGGCTGGAAACACCATATATTTT.

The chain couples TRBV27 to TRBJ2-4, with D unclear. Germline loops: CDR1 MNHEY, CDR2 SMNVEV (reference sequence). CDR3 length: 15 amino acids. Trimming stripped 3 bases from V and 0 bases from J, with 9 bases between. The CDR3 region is CASSFRFLAKNIQYF. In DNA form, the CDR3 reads TGTGCCAGCAGTTTCCGGTTTCTAGCCAAAAACATTCAGTACTTC.

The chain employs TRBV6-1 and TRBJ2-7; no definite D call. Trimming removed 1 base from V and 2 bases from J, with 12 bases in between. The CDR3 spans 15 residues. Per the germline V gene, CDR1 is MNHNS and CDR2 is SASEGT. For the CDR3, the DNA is TGTGCCAGCAGTGAAGACACCCTCGAGCCCTACGAGCAGTACTTC. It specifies CASSEDTLEPYEQYF.

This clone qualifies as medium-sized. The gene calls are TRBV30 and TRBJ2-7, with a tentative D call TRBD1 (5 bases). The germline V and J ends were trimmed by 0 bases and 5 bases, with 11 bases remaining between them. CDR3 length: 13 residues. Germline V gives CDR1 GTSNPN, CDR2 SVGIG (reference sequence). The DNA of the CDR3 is TGTGCCTGGAGTGTTAGGACAACCGACGAGCAGTACTTC. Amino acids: CAWSVRTTDEQYF.

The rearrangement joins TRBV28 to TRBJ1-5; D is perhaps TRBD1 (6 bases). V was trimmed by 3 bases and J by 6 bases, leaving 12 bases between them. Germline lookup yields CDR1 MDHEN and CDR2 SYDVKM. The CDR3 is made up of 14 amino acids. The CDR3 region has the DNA TGTGCCAGCAGTTTTACGGGGGGCGTTCAGCCCCAGCATTTT. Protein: CASSFTGGVQPQHF.

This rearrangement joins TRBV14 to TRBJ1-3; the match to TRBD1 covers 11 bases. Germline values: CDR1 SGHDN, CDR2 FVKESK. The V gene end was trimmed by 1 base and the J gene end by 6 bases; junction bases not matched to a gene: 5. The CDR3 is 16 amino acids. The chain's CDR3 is CASSQVHGQGANTIYF. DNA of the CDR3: TGTGCCAGCAGCCAAGTCCACGGACAGGGGGCAAACACCATATATTTT.

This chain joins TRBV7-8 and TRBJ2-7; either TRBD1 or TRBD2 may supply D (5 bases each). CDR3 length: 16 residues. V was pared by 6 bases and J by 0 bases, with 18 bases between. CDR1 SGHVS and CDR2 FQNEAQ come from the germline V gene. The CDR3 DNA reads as TGTGCCAGCAGACCTGCCGGGGCTGAGAGCTCCTACGAGCAGTACTTC. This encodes CASRPAGAESSYEQYF.

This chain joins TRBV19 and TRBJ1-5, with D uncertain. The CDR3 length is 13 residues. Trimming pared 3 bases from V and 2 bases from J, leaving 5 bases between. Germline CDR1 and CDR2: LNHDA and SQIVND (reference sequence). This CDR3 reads CASSIRGNQPQHF. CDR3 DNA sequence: TGTGCCAGTAGTATCCGTGGCAATCAGCCCCAGCATTTT.

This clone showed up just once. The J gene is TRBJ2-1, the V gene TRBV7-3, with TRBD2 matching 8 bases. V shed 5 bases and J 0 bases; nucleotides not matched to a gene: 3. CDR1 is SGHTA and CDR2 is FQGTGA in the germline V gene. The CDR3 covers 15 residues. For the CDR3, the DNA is TGTGCCAGCAGCCCGGGACTAGGCTCCTACAATGAGCAGTTCTTC. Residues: CASSPGLGSYNEQFF.

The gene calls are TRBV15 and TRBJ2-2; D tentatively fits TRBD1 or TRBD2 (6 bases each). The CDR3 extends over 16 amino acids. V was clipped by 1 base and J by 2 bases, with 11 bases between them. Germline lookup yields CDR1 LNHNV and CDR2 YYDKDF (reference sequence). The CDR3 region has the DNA TGTGCCACCAGCAGAGTGAGGGGGGCAAACACCGGGGAGCTGTTTTTT. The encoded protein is CATSRVRGANTGELFF.

The DNA of the CDR3 is TGTGCCAGCAGCCTAAGAGAGGGGGTTAATTCACCCCTCCACTTT. Protein sequence: CASSLREGVNSPLHF. This rearrangement joins TRBV5-4 to TRBJ1-6, with D possibly TRBD1 on 6 matching bases. V was clipped by 4 bases and J by 6 bases, with 14 bases between them. Per the germline V gene, CDR1 is SGHNT and CDR2 is YYREEE (reference sequence). This CDR3 region has 15 residues.

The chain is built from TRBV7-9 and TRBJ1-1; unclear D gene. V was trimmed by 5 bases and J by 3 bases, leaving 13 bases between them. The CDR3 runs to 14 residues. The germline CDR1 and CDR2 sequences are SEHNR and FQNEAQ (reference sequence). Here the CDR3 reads CASSPPPIDTEAFF. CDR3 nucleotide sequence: TGTGCCAGCAGCCCACCCCCGATAGACACTGAAGCTTTCTTT. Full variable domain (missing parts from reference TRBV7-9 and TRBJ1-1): DTGVSQNPRHKITKRGQNVTFRCDPISEHNRLYWYRQTLGQGPEFLTYFQNEAQLEKSRLLSDRFSAERPKGSFSTLEIQRTEQGDSAMYLCASSPPPIDTEAFFGQGTRLTVV.

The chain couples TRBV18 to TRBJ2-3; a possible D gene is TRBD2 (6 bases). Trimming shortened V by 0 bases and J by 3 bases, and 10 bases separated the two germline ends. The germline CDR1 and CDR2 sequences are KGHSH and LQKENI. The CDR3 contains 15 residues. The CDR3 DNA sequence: TGTGCCAGCTCACCACCGGCAGGGAGGACAGATACGCAGTATTTT. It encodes CASSPPAGRTDTQYF.

CDR3 coding DNA: TGTGCCAGCAGTTTACGGTGGGGAGGGGACACTGAAGCTTTCTTT. Residues: CASSLRWGGDTEAFF. The chain couples TRBV6-1 to TRBJ1-1; weak D call: TRBD1 (5 bases). Germline CDR1 is MNHNS and CDR2 is SASEGT. V lost 5 bases and J 3 bases, leaving 16 bases between the germline ends. The CDR3 extends over 15 amino acids.